Sequencing of this T cell receptor beta chain was carried out in a study of T cells in Graves' hyperthyroidism and ophthalmopathy. This clonotype showed up just a few times. Its cognate antigen is unknown. The CDR3 sequence is 13 residues long. The germline CDR1 and CDR2 sequences are SGHVS and FNYEAQ. V lost 5 bases and J lost 6, with 13 bases in between. Findings and limits, study-wide: Blood held most thyroid clonotypes expanded above 0.001 frequency.

RNA transcripts yielded amplified TCR beta CDR3 regions. TCR CDR3 underwent first-round RT-PCR with the HTBI primer set. TCRdb reprocessed the multiplex PCR reads with MiXCR, giving one entry per CDR3 protein. The profile shows approximately 320,000 distinct CDR3 sequences, around 17% of them singletons. The rearrangement joins TRBV7-6 to TRBJ2-5; D might be TRBD1 (6 bases). The sequenced sample was blood. The TCR comes from a man between 25 and 39 years old with Graves' hyperthyroidism. The DNA of the CDR3 is TGTGCCAGCAGCACACAGGGTCGACAGACCCAGTACTTC. It is translated as CASSTQGRQTQYF.